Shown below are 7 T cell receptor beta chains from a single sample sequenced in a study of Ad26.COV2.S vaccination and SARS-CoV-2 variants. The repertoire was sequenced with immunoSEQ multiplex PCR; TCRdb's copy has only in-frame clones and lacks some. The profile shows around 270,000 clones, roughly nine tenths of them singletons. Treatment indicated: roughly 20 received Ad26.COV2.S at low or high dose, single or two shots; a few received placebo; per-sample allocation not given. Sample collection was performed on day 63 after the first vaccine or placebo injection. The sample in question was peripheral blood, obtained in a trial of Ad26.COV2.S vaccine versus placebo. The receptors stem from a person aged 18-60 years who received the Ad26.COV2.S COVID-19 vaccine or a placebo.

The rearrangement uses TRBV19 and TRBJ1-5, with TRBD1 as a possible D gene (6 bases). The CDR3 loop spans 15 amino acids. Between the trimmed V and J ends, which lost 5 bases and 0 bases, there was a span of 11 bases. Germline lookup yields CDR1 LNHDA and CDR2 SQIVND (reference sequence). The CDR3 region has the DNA TGTGCCAGTAGTTGGGGGCGGTATAGCAATCAGCCCCAGCATTTT. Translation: CASSWGRYSNQPQHF.

The CDR3 nucleotides are TGTGCCAGCAGCCATCAACGACCTAATGAAAAACTGTTTTTT. As protein: CASSHQRPNEKLFF. The chain is built from TRBV14 and TRBJ1-4; no reliable D call. The V end was cut by 3 bases, the J end by 3 bases, with 8 bases between. CDR3 length: 14 residues. Germline V gives CDR1 SGHDN, CDR2 FVKESK. The complete variable domain, with remaining parts taken from reference TRBV14 and TRBJ1-4, reads EAGVTQFPSHSVIEKGQTVTLRCDPISGHDNLYWYRRVMGKEIKFLLHFVKESKQDESGMPNNRFLAERTGGTYSTLKVQPAELEDSGVYFCASSHQRPNEKLFFGSGTQLSVL.

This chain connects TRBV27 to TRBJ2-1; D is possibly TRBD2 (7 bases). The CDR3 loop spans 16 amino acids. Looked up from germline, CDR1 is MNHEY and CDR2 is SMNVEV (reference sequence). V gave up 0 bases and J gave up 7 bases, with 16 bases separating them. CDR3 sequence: CASSLSTRGALNEQFF. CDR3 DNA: TGTGCCAGCAGTTTATCTACCCGGGGGGCCCTAAATGAGCAGTTCTTC.

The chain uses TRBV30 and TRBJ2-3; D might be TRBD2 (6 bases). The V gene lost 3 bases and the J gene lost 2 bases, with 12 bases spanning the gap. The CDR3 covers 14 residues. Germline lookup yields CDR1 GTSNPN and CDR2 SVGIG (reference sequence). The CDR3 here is CAWSRETFTDTQYF. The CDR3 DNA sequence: TGTGCCTGGAGCCGGGAGACCTTCACAGATACGCAGTATTTT.

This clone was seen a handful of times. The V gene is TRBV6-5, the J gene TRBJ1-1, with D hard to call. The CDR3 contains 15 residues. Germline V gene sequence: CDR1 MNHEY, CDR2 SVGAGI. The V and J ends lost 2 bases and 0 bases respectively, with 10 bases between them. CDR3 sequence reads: CASSYGLGMNTEAFF. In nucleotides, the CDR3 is TGTGCCAGCAGTTACGGGCTGGGGATGAACACTGAAGCTTTCTTT.

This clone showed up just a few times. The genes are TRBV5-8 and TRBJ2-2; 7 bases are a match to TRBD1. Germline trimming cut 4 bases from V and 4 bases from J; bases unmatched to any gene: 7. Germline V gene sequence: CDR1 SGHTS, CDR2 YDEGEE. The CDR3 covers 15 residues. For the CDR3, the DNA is TGTGCCAGCAGCCCACAGGGGCGTGTCACCGGGGAGCTGTTTTTT. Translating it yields CASSPQGRVTGELFF.

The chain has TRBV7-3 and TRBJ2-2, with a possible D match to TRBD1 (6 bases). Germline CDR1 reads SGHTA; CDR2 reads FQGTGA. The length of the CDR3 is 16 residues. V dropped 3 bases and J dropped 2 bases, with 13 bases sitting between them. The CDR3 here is CASSFPGETNTGELFF. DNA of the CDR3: TGTGCCAGCAGCTTCCCAGGGGAGACCAACACCGGGGAGCTGTTTTTT.